This paragraph covers one T cell receptor beta chain sequence. The same CDR3 also results from other DNA sequences found in this sample. This sample stems from a study of blood T cell repertoires in COVID-19. The overall study: The analysed material was cDNA or gDNA that came from T cells, B-cell-depleted T cells, or PBMCs.

The CDR3 contains 13 residues. The ends were cut back, 6 bases at V and 3 bases at J, with 11 bases in the middle. Profiled with immunoSEQ multiplex PCR; TCRdb holds only in-frame clones, not every one. The sample yields around 230,000 clones, 70% to 90% seen once. Material: peripheral blood. This receptor was taken from a man in his fifties or sixties with COVID-19, enrolled during active disease. The chain links TRBV12-3 or TRBV12-4 to TRBJ1-1; D ambiguous. CDR3 DNA sequence: TGTGCCAGCAGCTTACTCAGCGACACTGAAGCTTTCTTT. This sequence encodes CASSLLSDTEAFF.